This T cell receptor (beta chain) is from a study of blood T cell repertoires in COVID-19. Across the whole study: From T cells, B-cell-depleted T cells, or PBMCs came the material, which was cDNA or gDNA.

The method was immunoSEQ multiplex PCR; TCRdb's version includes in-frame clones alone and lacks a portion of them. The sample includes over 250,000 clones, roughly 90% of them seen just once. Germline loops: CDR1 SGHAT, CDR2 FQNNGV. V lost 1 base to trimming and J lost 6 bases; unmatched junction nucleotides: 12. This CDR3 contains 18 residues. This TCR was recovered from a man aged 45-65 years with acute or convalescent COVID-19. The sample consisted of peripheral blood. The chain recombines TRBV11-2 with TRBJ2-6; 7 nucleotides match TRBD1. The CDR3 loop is CASSLGGTEPPEANVLTF. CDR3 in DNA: TGTGCCAGCAGCTTAGGAGGGACAGAGCCCCCTGAGGCCAACGTCCTGACTTTC. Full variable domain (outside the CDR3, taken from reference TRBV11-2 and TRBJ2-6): EAGVAQSPRYKIIEKRQSVAFWCNPISGHATLYWYQQILGQGPKLLIQFQNNGVVDDSQLPKDRFSAERLKGVDSTLKIQPAKLEDSAVYLCASSLGGTEPPEANVLTFGAGSRLTVL.